Listed below are T cell receptor beta chains from one sample, sequenced in a study of T cell repertoires in cytomegalovirus infection. TCRdb analysed the reads with MiXCR anew, one entry per CDR3 protein. The profile shows about 530,000 distinct CDR3 sequences, more than 25% of them singletons. What was sequenced was PBMCs. The receptors were sampled from a human donor in good health (CMV status not recorded). Some clones in this sample may be carry-over from other donors' samples. Each CDR3 is given with its conserved first and last residue. A D gene is named only where the DNA matches it firmly. Expanded clones are given a class, and other clones once, few, many or no size at all.

V gene	D gene	clone size	J gene	CDR3 protein	CDR3 DNA
TRBV6-1	.	.	TRBJ1-1	CAGSVLGRVWSNTEAFF	TGTGCCGGCAGTGTTCTTGGACGGGTTTGGAGTAACACTGAAGCTTTCTTT
TRBV7-9	TRBD1	few	TRBJ2-3	CASTRLGQVTDTQYF	TGTGCCAGCACCCGATTGGGACAGGTCACAGATACGCAGTATTTT
TRBV12-3/TRBV12-4	.	.	TRBJ2-7	CASSPSIAGAGVVEQYF	TGTGCCAGCAGCCCCAGCATCGCGGGGGCGGGAGTTGTCGAGCAGTACTTC
TRBV28	.	many	TRBJ2-7	CASSSFGGFYEQYF	TGTGCCAGCAGTTCCTTTGGCGGGTTCTACGAGCAGTACTTC
TRBV12-3/TRBV12-4	TRBD1	.	TRBJ2-1	CASSDPGQGIREFF	TGTGCCAGCAGTGATCCGGGACAGGGCATCAGGGAGTTCTTC
TRBV6-1	.	few	TRBJ2-2	CASSYLFNTGELFF	TGTGCCAGCAGTTACCTTTTTAACACCGGGGAGCTGTTTTTT
TRBV7-2	TRBD2	few	TRBJ2-5	CASSLGHSSGAYF	TGTGCCAGCAGCTTAGGCCATTCTAGCGGGGCGTACTTC
TRBV7-9	.	.	TRBJ1-5	CAGSSGPGNQPQHF	TGTGCCGGCAGCTCAGGGCCAGGCAATCAGCCCCAGCATTTT
TRBV28	.	.	TRBJ2-1	CASLRTSSYNEQFF	TGTGCCTCCCTTAGGACCAGCTCCTACAATGAGCAGTTCTTC
TRBV24-1	TRBD1	.	TRBJ2-3	CATSDPGTGTDTQYF	TGTGCCACCAGTGACCCCGGGACAGGGACAGATACGCAGTATTTT
TRBV12-3/TRBV12-4	.	many	TRBJ1-1	CASSLQQGVTEAFF	TGTGCCAGCAGTTTACAACAGGGAGTCACTGAAGCTTTCTTT
TRBV7-2	.	many	TRBJ1-5	CASSLGINREHQPQHF	TGTGCCAGCAGCTTAGGAATTAACAGGGAACATCAGCCCCAGCATTTT
TRBV5-7	TRBD2	.	TRBJ2-2	CASSLPGLTANTGELFF	TGTGCCAGCAGCTTGCCGGGACTAACAGCGAACACCGGGGAGCTGTTTTTT
TRBV11-3	.	.	TRBJ2-1	CASSADYYNEQFF	TGTGCCAGCAGCGCGGACTACTACAATGAGCAGTTCTTC
TRBV28	.	.	TRBJ1-1	CASSLDSVVMNTEAFF	TGTGCCAGCAGTCTCGACAGCGTAGTCATGAACACTGAAGCTTTCTTT
TRBV4-1	TRBD2	.	TRBJ2-7	CASSQSVAGPMEQYF	TGCGCCAGCAGCCAATCGGTAGCGGGACCCATGGAGCAGTACTTC
TRBV4-1	TRBD1	few	TRBJ1-4	CASSQEGTEDEKLFF	TGCGCCAGCAGCCAAGAAGGGACAGAGGATGAAAAACTGTTTTTT
TRBV12-5	TRBD2	few	TRBJ2-1	CASGLGLAGNEQFF	TGTGCTAGTGGTTTGGGACTAGCGGGAAATGAGCAGTTCTTC
TRBV28	.	.	TRBJ1-1	CASSLRPGLTEAFF	TGTGCCAGCAGTTTGCGTCCGGGATTGACTGAAGCTTTCTTT
TRBV24-1	TRBD1	few	TRBJ2-6	CATSDPGTGFAGANVLTF	TGTGCCACCAGTGATCCGGGGACAGGGTTTGCTGGGGCCAACGTCCTGACTTTC
TRBV10-3	TRBD1	.	TRBJ1-2	CAITGQGAGGYTF	TGTGCCATCACCGGACAGGGGGCGGGCGGCTACACCTTC
TRBV19	TRBD1	few	TRBJ2-3	CASSIAGTGYTDTQYF	TGTGCCAGTAGTATAGCTGGGACAGGGTACACAGATACGCAGTATTTT
TRBV19	TRBD2	.	TRBJ2-1	CASSFSGVGYNEQFF	TGTGCCAGTAGCTTTAGCGGGGTAGGCTACAATGAGCAGTTCTTC
TRBV24-1	TRBD1	.	TRBJ2-1	CATSDPGQMNEQFF	TGTGCCACCAGTGATCCGGGACAGATGAATGAGCAGTTCTTC
TRBV24-1	.	.	TRBJ2-1	CATSDHLSGNEQFF	TGTGCCACCAGTGACCACCTTTCCGGCAATGAGCAGTTCTTC
TRBV5-4	.	.	TRBJ2-1	CASSLGAGPYNEQFF	TGTGCCAGCAGCTTGGGTGCGGGGCCCTACAATGAGCAGTTCTTC
TRBV6-1	.	.	TRBJ2-1	CASSEGRTPEQFF	TGTGCCAGCAGTGAAGGACGGACACCAGAGCAGTTCTTC
TRBV19	.	few	TRBJ2-1	CASSRGQSGSNEQFF	TGTGCCAGTAGTCGAGGACAGTCCGGGAGCAATGAGCAGTTCTTC
TRBV7-2	.	many	TRBJ2-1	CASSLGWGPYNEQFF	TGTGCCAGCAGCTTAGGGTGGGGGCCCTACAATGAGCAGTTCTTC
TRBV11-2	TRBD2	.	TRBJ2-3	CASSSVAGGYTDTQYF	TGTGCCAGCAGCTCGGTAGCGGGAGGGTACACAGATACGCAGTATTTT
TRBV7-2	.	many	TRBJ2-6	CASSLQDRSGANVLTF	TGTGCCAGCAGCTTACAGGACCGCTCTGGGGCCAACGTCCTGACTTTC
TRBV7-2	.	many	TRBJ2-1	CASSRDRYSYNEQFF	TGTGCCAGCAGTCGAGACAGATACTCCTACAATGAGCAGTTCTTC
TRBV7-2	.	many	TRBJ2-7	CASSLVDSPTYEQYF	TGTGCCAGCAGCTTAGTGGACAGTCCTACCTACGAGCAGTACTTC
TRBV7-9	.	many	TRBJ2-5	CASSLRPAGEETQYF	TGTGCCAGCAGCTTAAGGCCGGCAGGGGAGGAAACCCAGTACTTC
TRBV2	TRBD2	.	TRBJ2-2	CASSVQAGGTGELFF	TGTGCCAGCAGTGTTCAAGCGGGAGGGACCGGGGAGCTGTTTTTT
TRBV19	.	few	TRBJ2-6	CASSFLPGRTSGANVLTF	TGTGCCAGTAGTTTCCTCCCGGGACGCACCTCTGGGGCCAACGTCCTGACTTTC
TRBV7-8	TRBD1	many	TRBJ1-5	CASSPRDSRYSNQPQHF	TGTGCCAGCAGCCCCAGGGACAGCCGATATAGCAATCAGCCCCAGCATTTT
TRBV28	.	.	TRBJ2-4	CASSPSTGRRSTKNIQYF	TGTGCCAGCAGCCCGTCCACAGGGAGGCGGTCTACCAAAAACATTCAGTACTTC
TRBV7-2	.	many	TRBJ2-3	CASSLVDFTDTQYF	TGTGCCAGCAGCTTAGTGGACTTTACAGATACGCAGTATTTT
TRBV2	.	few	TRBJ2-3	CASSLTGTTTDTQYF	TGTGCCAGCAGTTTAACCGGGACCACCACAGATACGCAGTATTTT
TRBV20-1	.	.	TRBJ2-1	CSARDRLSYNEQFF	TGCAGTGCTAGAGACCGACTCTCCTACAATGAGCAGTTCTTC